This T cell receptor beta chain was sequenced for a study of cytomegalovirus exposure and HLA in healthy donors. Study-wide context: Researchers previously reported finding just under 120 million unique TCR beta sequences from around 200 million T cells.

Germline V gives CDR1 SGHDT, CDR2 YYEEEE. After removal of 5 bases from V and 0 bases from J, the junction contained 5 bases not matched to a gene. The CDR3 consists of 14 residues. As concerns this clone: The antigen is undetermined.

Both 60 Vbeta primers and 13 Jbeta primers went into the PCR. Sequencing used immunoSEQ multiplex PCR; TCRdb keeps in-frame clones, though not all of them. The table includes about 140,000 clones, about 84% detected once. General study points: Productive rates of about 90% or about 30% were seen for most TCR beta V segments in an earlier analysis.

The rearrangement joins TRBV5-6 to TRBJ2-7; TRBD1 matches at 7 bases. This sequence originates from a man aged 45-60 years in good health and CMV-seronegative. The source material was PBMCs. In DNA, the CDR3 is TGTGCCAGCAGAACACAGGGGAGCTCCTACGAGCAGTACTTC. It translates to CASRTQGSSYEQYF.